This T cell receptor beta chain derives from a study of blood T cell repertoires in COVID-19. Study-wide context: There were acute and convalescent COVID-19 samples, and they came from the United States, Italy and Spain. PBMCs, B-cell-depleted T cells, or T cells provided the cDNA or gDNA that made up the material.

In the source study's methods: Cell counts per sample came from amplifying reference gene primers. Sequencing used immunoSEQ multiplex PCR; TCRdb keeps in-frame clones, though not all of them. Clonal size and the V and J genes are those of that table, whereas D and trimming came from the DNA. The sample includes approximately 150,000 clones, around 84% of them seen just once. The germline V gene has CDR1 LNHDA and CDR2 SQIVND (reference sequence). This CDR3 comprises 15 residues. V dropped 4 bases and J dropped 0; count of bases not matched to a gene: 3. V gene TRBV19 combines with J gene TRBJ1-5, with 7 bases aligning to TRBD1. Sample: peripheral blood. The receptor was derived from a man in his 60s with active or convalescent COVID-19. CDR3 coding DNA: TGTGCCAGTAGTAAAGGACAGGCTAGCAATCAGCCCCAGCATTTT. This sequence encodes CASSKGQASNQPQHF.